This T cell receptor (beta chain) was sequenced in a study of T cell responses to AZD1222 COVID-19 vaccine. General study results and limits: Seropositive status at baseline applied to only a handful of AZD1222 recipients. Two AZD1222 administrations were followed by greater Spike-specific TCR breadth and depth. Vaccine-associated CD4 TCRs spanned spike, dominant at 160-218 and 743-854.

The protocol was immunoSEQ multiplex PCR, while the TCRdb copy is restricted to in-frame clones and leaves out a portion. The sample carries about 92,000 clones, about nine tenths recorded once. CDR3 size: 18 residues. Trimming took off 3 bases at V and 0 bases at J, with 19 bases between the two ends. CDR1 is SEHNR and CDR2 is FQNEAQ in the germline V gene (reference sequence). In the case of this clone: Its antigen is unknown.

This chain joins TRBV7-9 and TRBJ2-3; D possibly matches TRBD1 or TRBD2 (5 bases each). This TCR was sampled from an adult in good health. Sequencing was performed on peripheral blood, taken on day 0 of AZD1222 vaccination. Here the CDR3 DNA reads TGTGCCAGCAGCTTTCCGGGGCGCGGTTCGAGTAGCACAGATACGCAGTATTTT. Protein sequence: CASSFPGRGSSSTDTQYF. The entire variable domain, with the rest obtained from reference TRBV7-9 and TRBJ2-3, is as follows: DTGVSQNPRHKITKRGQNVTFRCDPISEHNRLYWYRQTLGQGPEFLTYFQNEAQLEKSRLLSDRFSAERPKGSFSTLEIQRTEQGDSAMYLCASSFPGRGSSSTDTQYFGPGTRLTVL.